This T cell receptor beta chain is drawn from a study of shared clonotypes between healthy human individuals. The V and J ends lost 4 bases and 5 bases respectively, with 9 bases between them. Germline V CDR1 and CDR2: SQVTM, ANQGSEA. CDR3 length equals 12 residues. Some clones are missing from TCRdb's copy, which holds only in-frame ones; the method was immunoSEQ multiplex PCR. The sample includes about 1.5 million clones, roughly 96% seen only once; the top ten take approximately 1.2%. The sequence derives from a man younger than 45 in good health. Sequenced sample: naive CD4+ T cells sorted from blood. The subset here: CD45RA+ positively selected. The genes are TRBV29-1 and TRBJ2-1, with D unresolved. The CDR3 region is CSVGLLNNEQFF. In DNA form, the CDR3 reads TGCAGCGTTGGGCTTCTCAACAATGAGCAGTTCTTC.